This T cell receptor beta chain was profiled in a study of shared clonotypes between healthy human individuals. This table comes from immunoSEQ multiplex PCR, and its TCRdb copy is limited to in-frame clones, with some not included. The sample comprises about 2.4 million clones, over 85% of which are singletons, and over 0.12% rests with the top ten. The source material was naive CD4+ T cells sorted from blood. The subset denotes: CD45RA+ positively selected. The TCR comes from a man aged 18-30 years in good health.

The CDR3 sequence is CASSPKDTGGEQYF. The CDR3 DNA sequence: TGTGCCAGCTCACCTAAAGACACGGGTGGGGAGCAGTACTTC. This chain links TRBV18 with TRBJ2-7; D call uncertain. The germline CDR1 and CDR2 sequences are KGHSH and LQKENI. The CDR3 sequence is 14 residues long. The V gene lost 3 bases and the J gene lost 7 bases, with 16 bases spanning the gap.